This section outlines one T cell receptor (beta chain) sequence together with its context. Antigen: not known. The sample originates from a study of T cell responses to AZD1222 COVID-19 vaccine. Repertoires were generated with immunoSEQ multiplex PCR, while TCRdb's copy carries only in-frame clones and drops some. The table records 150,000 to 180,000 clones, more than 75% of them present only once. Study results and limitations: Females made up more of the donors, who were largely white British, and clonal diversity may have come out too low. Spike-specific TCR depth and breadth grew after two AZD1222 doses.

Second doses at about 4 or about 12 weeks were pooled. The source material was peripheral blood, sampled 28 days after the second AZD1222 dose. This receptor was obtained from an adult who received the AZD1222 COVID-19 vaccine.

In DNA, the CDR3 is TGTGCCAGCAGTTTCCGACTAGCGGGAGGGCTCTACAATGAGCAGTTCTTC. It translates to CASSFRLAGGLYNEQFF. V and J are TRBV27 and TRBJ2-1, with 14 nucleotides matching TRBD2. Trimming took 3 bases from V and 3 from J; bases not matched to a gene: 4. Per the germline V gene, CDR1 is MNHEY and CDR2 is SMNVEV (reference sequence). The CDR3 is 17 amino acids.